This T cell receptor beta chain is from a study of T-cell reconstitution after alpha-beta-depleted transplantation in children. Whole-study findings and limits: The authors attributed T-cell counts and diversity one year after transplant mostly to newly produced T cells. It was surviving recipient T cells and thymic progenitors that gave some patients high TCRbeta diversity at day 60. By about two months after transplant, alpha-beta T cells reportedly arose from several hundred graft clones that had expanded.

Preparation of the TCRbeta library was carried out with unique molecular identifiers. One entry per CDR3 protein, called by TCRdb with MiXCR from the PCR reads. The sample holds 500,000 to 750,000 distinct CDR3 sequences, 27% seen once. The V gene's germline CDR1 is MNHEY and CDR2 SVGAGI. This CDR3 is 15 amino acids long. V was cut by 2 bases and J by 2 bases, with 12 bases left in between. As regards this clonotype: Its specificity is unknown.

The J gene is TRBJ1-2, the V gene TRBV6-5, with a possible D match to TRBD1 (5 bases). The TCR was taken from a boy under two years old with Wiskott-Aldrich syndrome, due to receive a stem cell transplant. The sequencing used PBMCs, collected before TCRalphabeta/CD19-depleted stem cell transplant. The DNA of the CDR3 is TGTGCCAGCAGTTACAGTGTTTGGGGGAACTATGGCTACACCTTC. Translating it yields CASSYSVWGNYGYTF.